What follows is one TCR beta chain and its context. Its antigen is not known. CDR3 regions were amplified by Arm-PCR using iRepertoire HTBI primers to build TCR beta libraries. TCRdb passed the multiplex PCR reads through MiXCR, listing each CDR3 protein once. This sample has around 450,000 distinct CDR3 sequences, with around a fifth found just once. This sample is part of a study of regulatory T cells in long-lasting Graves disease. Overall study findings and caveats: Peripheral blood, not thyroid tissue, was the sole material studied.

Sample time point: persistent/refractory GD, antithyroid drugs over 5 years with positive TRAb. RNA isolated from PBMCs was used to make the TCR library. Germline values: CDR1 MNHEY, CDR2 SMNVEV (reference sequence). This CDR3 is 19 amino acids long. The V and J ends lost 5 bases and 3 bases, in that order; junction bases with no gene match: 21. Material: peripheral blood mononuclear cells (PBMCs), obtained when the disease was refractory, from a patient treated with antithyroid drugs. The clonotype originates from a female donor with Graves disease. J is TRBJ2-7 and V is TRBV27; 8 bases agree with TRBD1. The CDR3: CASSQPLSGQDTGGYEQYF. The CDR3 region has the DNA TGTGCCAGCAGTCAGCCTTTGTCGGGACAGGACACAGGGGGCTACGAGCAGTACTTC.